Listed here are 22 T cell receptor beta chains from one sample, sequenced in a study of cytomegalovirus exposure and HLA in healthy donors. The protocol was immunoSEQ multiplex PCR, while the TCRdb copy is restricted to in-frame clones and leaves out a portion. Seen here are some 110,000 clones, 86% observed once, and the top ten hold 4.9%. Input material: PBMCs. Every receptor here comes from a man younger than 30 in good health and CMV-seronegative.

The rearrangement uses TRBV10-3 and TRBJ1-3; 8 bases agree with TRBD1. The J segment lost 4 bases and the V segment lost 4 bases, leaving 9 bases of the junction unmatched. The germline V gene has CDR1 ENHRY and CDR2 SYGVKD. The CDR3 is 16 residues long. CDR3 sequence reads: CAISGGKDRVGNTIYF. As DNA, the CDR3 is TGTGCCATCAGTGGGGGAAAGGACAGGGTCGGAAACACCATATATTTT.

In its sample, this clone is medium-sized. The CDR3 region is CASSPGQENTEAFF. The CDR3 bases are TGTGCCAGCAGTCCGGGACAGGAGAACACTGAAGCTTTCTTT. The rearrangement uses TRBV6-1 and TRBJ1-1, with 8 bases that match TRBD1. Germline assignment: CDR1 MNHNS and CDR2 SASEGT. V was pared by 5 bases and J by 1 base, with 3 bases of the junction left unmatched. CDR3 length: 14 residues.

V and J are TRBV5-1 and TRBJ1-5; D gene unclear. Germline values: CDR1 SGHRS, CDR2 YFSETQ. The CDR3 length is 15 residues. Trimming cost V 4 bases and J 1 base, with 12 bases left between them. The chain's CDR3 is CASSPGAGSNQPQHF. CDR3 bases: TGCGCCAGCAGCCCGGGAGCGGGGAGCAATCAGCCCCAGCATTTT. Variable domain in full (rest from reference TRBV5-1 and TRBJ1-5): KAGVTQTPRYLIKTRGQQVTLSCSPISGHRSVSWYQQTPGQGLQFLFEYFSETQRNKGNFPGRFSGRQFSNSRSEMNVSTLELGDSALYLCASSPGAGSNQPQHFGDGTRLSIL.

The chain joins TRBV19 to TRBJ2-7, with 11 bases lining up with TRBD2. The germline V gene has CDR1 LNHDA and CDR2 SQIVND (reference sequence). V dropped 6 bases and J dropped 3; count of bases not matched to a gene: 4. The CDR3 runs to 14 residues. In DNA form, the CDR3 reads TGTGCCAGTAGAACTAGCGGGGGCCACTACGAGCAGTACTTC. This codes for CASRTSGGHYEQYF.

This chain links TRBV29-1 with TRBJ2-2, with a weak D call TRBD1 (5 bases). V was clipped by 4 bases and J by 7 bases, with 10 bases between them. Germline-derived CDR1 and CDR2 are SQVTM and ANQGSEA. This CDR3 region has 12 residues. The CDR3 DNA reads as TGCAGCGTTGGGGGCGAAGGCGGGGAGCTGTTTTTT. Its protein product is CSVGGEGGELFF.

This chain links TRBV27 with TRBJ2-1; D perhaps matches TRBD2 (5 bases). The ends were cut back, 6 bases at V and 0 bases at J, with 12 bases in the middle. The germline gives CDR1 MNHEY, CDR2 SMNVEV (reference sequence). This CDR3 is built from 15 residues. The CDR3 loop is CASSKAESSYNEQFF. In nucleotides, the CDR3 is TGTGCCAGCAGCAAAGCGGAGAGCTCCTACAATGAGCAGTTCTTC.

V usage is TRBV5-1 and J usage is TRBJ2-7; perhaps TRBD1 as D (6 bases). The CDR3 runs to 13 residues. Trimming removed 4 bases from V and 3 bases from J, with 11 bases in between. Germline V lookup: CDR1 SGHRS, CDR2 YFSETQ. CDR3 DNA sequence: TGCGCCAGCAGCGTCCTACAGGGCTACGAGCAGTACTTC. Translated: CASSVLQGYEQYF. The entire variable domain, with the rest obtained from reference TRBV5-1 and TRBJ2-7, is as follows: KAGVTQTPRYLIKTRGQQVTLSCSPISGHRSVSWYQQTPGQGLQFLFEYFSETQRNKGNFPGRFSGRQFSNSRSEMNVSTLELGDSALYLCASSVLQGYEQYFGPGTRLTVT.

The chain is built from TRBV18 and TRBJ2-5, with TRBD1 matching 9 bases. The CDR3 is 15 amino acids. Trimming removed 5 bases from V and 5 bases from J; junction bases left unmatched: 9. CDR1 KGHSH and CDR2 LQKENI come from the germline V gene. CDR3 protein: CASSSQGADWETQYF. CDR3 nucleotide sequence: TGTGCCAGCTCATCACAGGGGGCGGATTGGGAGACCCAGTACTTC.

The rearrangement links TRBV15 to TRBJ2-3; 8 bases agree with TRBD1. The CDR3 is 15 amino acids. Germline V gives CDR1 LNHNV, CDR2 YYDKDF (reference sequence). V lost 4 bases to trimming and J lost 4 bases; unmatched junction nucleotides: 7. CDR3 DNA sequence: TGTGCCACCAGCAAGAGTTCAGGGGGCGCAGATACGCAGTATTTT. Encoded protein: CATSKSSGGADTQYF.

Comment on this clone: A junction end diverges from the germline sequence, so it may reflect a read error. This chain connects TRBV5-6 to TRBJ2-7, with 7 bases lining up with TRBD2. In germline, CDR1 is SGHDT, CDR2 YYEEEE. CDR3 length: 16 amino acids. The CDR3 loop reads CASNGPGSGIPYEQHF. CDR3 coding DNA: TGTGCTTCCAACGGCCCGGGCAGCGGGATTCCCTACGAGCAGCACTTC.

The rearrangement links TRBV6-1 to TRBJ2-5; 10 nucleotides align to TRBD1. The CDR3 contains 14 residues. Germline lookup yields CDR1 MNHNS and CDR2 SASEGT. The J segment lost 1 base and the V segment lost 6 bases, leaving 2 bases of the junction unmatched. The CDR3 loop reads CASRDRGGQETQYF. CDR3 in DNA: TGTGCCAGCAGGGACAGGGGGGGCCAAGAGACCCAGTACTTC.

The rearrangement links TRBV19 to TRBJ2-5, with TRBD1 identical over 10 bases. This CDR3 is built from 13 residues. Germline-derived CDR1 and CDR2 are LNHDA and SQIVND (reference sequence). The CDR3 DNA is TGTGCGTCCGGGACAGGGGCCCAGGAGACCCAGTACTTC. Translating it yields CASGTGAQETQYF.

This clone was observed many times. The V and J genes are TRBV7-8 and TRBJ1-1, with D perhaps matching TRBD1 (5 bases). V lost 6 bases, J lost 8 bases, and 19 bases lay in between. The CDR3 is made up of 14 amino acids. Germline V gives CDR1 SGHVS, CDR2 FQNEAQ. This CDR3 is CASSTARQGEEAFF. CDR3 DNA: TGTGCCAGCAGTACAGCACGCCAGGGTGAGGAAGCTTTCTTT.

The chain carries TRBV30 and TRBJ2-7; 9 bases map to TRBD1. V shed 2 bases and J 5 bases; nucleotides not matched to a gene: 7. The CDR3 runs 14 residues. Germline assignment: CDR1 GTSNPN and CDR2 SVGIG (reference sequence). CDR3 amino acids: CAWSPGQGFHEQYF. The CDR3 coding sequence is TGTGCCTGGAGTCCGGGACAGGGTTTCCACGAGCAGTACTTC.

This chain connects TRBV19 to TRBJ2-1, with a tentative D call TRBD2 (6 bases). Germline CDR1 is LNHDA and CDR2 is SQIVND (reference sequence). The V end lost 3 bases, the J end lost 5 bases, and 17 bases lay between the germline ends. This CDR3 has 16 residues. The CDR3 here is CASSIPGLAPHNEQFF. The CDR3 DNA is TGTGCCAGTAGTATTCCCGGGCTAGCGCCCCACAATGAGCAGTTCTTC.

The rearrangement joins TRBV7-6 to TRBJ2-7; D not certain. CDR3 length equals 15 residues. Germline V gene data show CDR1 as SGHVS and CDR2 as FNYEAQ. Deletions cut 1 base from V and 3 bases from J, with 13 bases between. This CDR3 is CASSLEQSVVYEQYF. DNA for the CDR3: TGTGCCAGCAGCTTAGAACAGAGTGTAGTCTACGAGCAGTACTTC. The full variable domain, its missing parts supplied by reference TRBV7-6 and TRBJ2-7, is GAGVSQSPRYKVTKRGQDVALRCDPISGHVSLYWYRQALGQGPEFLTYFNYEAQQDKSGLPNDRFSAERPEGSISTLTIQRTEQRDSAMYRCASSLEQSVVYEQYFGPGTRLTVT.

The chain recombines TRBV27 with TRBJ1-1, with a weak D call TRBD1 (5 bases). The CDR3 runs 14 residues. Germline V gives CDR1 MNHEY, CDR2 SMNVEV (reference sequence). Trimming removed 5 bases at V and 3 bases at J, with 13 bases between. CDR3 protein: CASSQRGRDTEAFF. CDR3 coding DNA: TGTGCCAGCAGTCAAAGGGGCCGCGACACTGAAGCTTTCTTT.

The rearrangement links TRBV5-4 to TRBJ2-7; D is possibly TRBD2 (5 bases). Germline assignment: CDR1 SGHNT and CDR2 YYREEE (reference sequence). The CDR3 is made up of 14 amino acids. V dropped 3 bases and J dropped 4 bases, with 14 bases sitting between them. The CDR3 protein is CASSSLGRLYEQYF. The DNA for the CDR3 is TGTGCCAGCAGCTCGCTAGGGAGACTTTACGAGCAGTACTTC.

The J gene is TRBJ1-1, the V gene TRBV7-9; 8 bases match TRBD1. There are 15 residues in the CDR3. V was pared by 2 bases and J by 5 bases, with 7 bases of the junction left unmatched. The germline gives CDR1 SEHNR, CDR2 FQNEAQ (reference sequence). CDR3 coding DNA: TGTGCCAGCAGCTTATTACGACAGGGGAGGACTGAAGCTTTCTTT. Translating gives CASSLLRQGRTEAFF.

This sequence joins TRBV6-5 and TRBJ2-7; TRBD1 aligns across 7 bases. Trimming took 5 bases from V and 6 from J; bases not matched to a gene: 7. CDR3 length: 13 residues. Per germline, CDR1 MNHEY and CDR2 SVGAGI. CDR3: CASSLTGASEQYF. The DNA of the CDR3 is TGTGCCAGCAGTCTAACAGGGGCCAGCGAGCAGTACTTC.

V usage is TRBV18 and J usage is TRBJ2-3; 10 bases map to TRBD2. The CDR3 is 17 residues long. Trimming took 2 bases from V and 5 from J; bases not matched to a gene: 10. Germline CDR1 is KGHSH and CDR2 is LQKENI. The CDR3 DNA reads as TGTGCCAGCTCACCATTACGCAGCGGGGGGGCGATAGATACGCAGTATTTT. Its translation: CASSPLRSGGAIDTQYF.

The chain recombines TRBV30 with TRBJ1-3; D is unresolved. Germline V gene sequence: CDR1 GTSNPN, CDR2 SVGIG (reference sequence). The ends were cut back, 8 bases at V and 0 bases at J, with 14 bases in the middle. This CDR3 is 14 amino acids long. CDR3 region: CATPGPFSGNTIYF. In DNA, the CDR3 is TGTGCCACCCCGGGTCCCTTCTCTGGAAACACCATATATTTT.